The 9 T cell receptor beta chains reported below all come from one sample, sequenced in a study of shared clonotypes between healthy human individuals. Measured with immunoSEQ multiplex PCR; TCRdb has only the in-frame clones, and not every one. The repertoire holds a few hundred thousand clones, 97% seen once, with roughly 0.05% in the top ten. The sequenced sample consisted of naive CD4+ T cells sorted from blood. Indicated subset: CD45RA+ positively selected. The receptors were sampled from a woman aged 25 to 39 in good health.

This clone appeared a single time. The chain combines TRBV4-1 with TRBJ1-1; TRBD1 matches 9 bases. This CDR3 has 18 amino acids. In germline, CDR1 is MGHRA, CDR2 YSYEKL. With V trimmed by 4 bases and J by 1 base, 13 bases remained unmatched. DNA for the CDR3: TGCGCCAGCAGCCGGGACAGGGACAGCGCCTACTCGAACACTGAAGCTTTCTTT. Protein product: CASSRDRDSAYSNTEAFF.

This rearrangement joins TRBV6-5 to TRBJ1-5, with no clear D. V lost 2 bases to trimming and J lost 5 bases, with 10 bases between them. In germline, CDR1 is MNHEY, CDR2 SVGAGI. The CDR3 is 14 residues long. The CDR3 sequence: CASSYQPSDQPQHF. For the CDR3, the DNA is TGTGCCAGCAGTTACCAACCCAGTGATCAGCCCCAGCATTTT.

V gene TRBV10-1 combines with J gene TRBJ2-7; 10 nucleotides line up with TRBD2. V lost 2 bases and J lost 11; bases outside the gene matches: 9. Germline V CDR1 and CDR2: WNHNN, SYGVQD (reference sequence). This CDR3 contains 14 residues. CDR3 bases: TGCGCCAGCAGTGAGACGCGGACTAGCGGAGAGGAGTACTTC. This codes for CASSETRTSGEEYF.

The CDR3 DNA is TGTGCCAGTAGTAACCGACAGGGGTGGGATCCAGATACGCAGTATTTT. Protein sequence: CASSNRQGWDPDTQYF. The V and J genes are TRBV19 and TRBJ2-3; 8 bases are a match to TRBD1. The germline V gene has CDR1 LNHDA and CDR2 SQIVND (reference sequence). J gave up 4 bases and V 4 bases, and 10 bases lay outside the gene matches. This CDR3 is 16 amino acids long.

This rearrangement joins TRBV7-9 to TRBJ2-1; D possibly corresponds to TRBD1 (6 bases). With 4 bases removed from V and 7 bases from J, the gap between germline ends came to 20 bases. The germline CDR1 and CDR2 sequences are SEHNR and FQNEAQ (reference sequence). The CDR3 is 16 residues long. The CDR3 here is CASSSPTDRQGNEQFF. The CDR3 coding sequence is TGTGCCAGCAGCTCGCCCACCGACAGGCAGGGGAATGAGCAGTTCTTC. The full variable domain, with the rest looked up from reference TRBV7-9 and TRBJ2-1, is DTGVSQNPRHKITKRGQNVTFRCDPISEHNRLYWYRQTLGQGPEFLTYFQNEAQLEKSRLLSDRFSAERPKGSFSTLEIQRTEQGDSAMYLCASSSPTDRQGNEQFFGPGTRLTVL.

V and J are TRBV7-3 and TRBJ2-1; 8 bases are shared with TRBD1. J was trimmed by 5 bases and V by 5 bases; bases with no gene match: 5. This CDR3 has 14 residues. CDR1 SGHTA and CDR2 FQGTGA come from the germline V gene. The CDR3 DNA reads TGTGCCAGCAGCAACGACAGGGGACACAATGAGCAGTTCTTC. Its translation: CASSNDRGHNEQFF. Full variable domain (outside the CDR3, taken from reference TRBV7-3 and TRBJ2-1): GAGVSQTPSNKVTEKGKYVELRCDPISGHTALYWYRQSLGQGPEFLIYFQGTGAADDSGLPNDRFFAVRPEGSVSTLKIQRTERGDSAVYLCASSNDRGHNEQFFGPGTRLTVL.

This chain connects TRBV5-1 to TRBJ2-5; D is perhaps TRBD2 (6 bases). This CDR3 is 17 amino acids long. The V gene's germline CDR1 is SGHRS and CDR2 YFSETQ. Trimming shortened V by 5 bases and J by 1 base, and 21 bases separated the two germline ends. The CDR3 is CASSQARDSFFQETQYF. The DNA for the CDR3 is TGCGCCAGCAGTCAGGCTCGGGACTCCTTTTTCCAAGAGACCCAGTACTTC.

This rearrangement joins TRBV11-2 to TRBJ1-2, with 7 bases aligning to TRBD1. V lost 1 base to trimming and J lost 3 bases; unmatched junction nucleotides: 5. The CDR3 is 15 amino acids. CDR1 and CDR2 from the germline V gene are SGHAT and FQNNGV. The CDR3 DNA is TGTGCCAGCAGCTTAGGCCCCGGGACAGACTATGGCTACACCTTC. Protein product: CASSLGPGTDYGYTF.

V usage is TRBV19 and J usage is TRBJ2-7; D remains ambiguous. The CDR3 contains 14 residues. The germline V gene has CDR1 LNHDA and CDR2 SQIVND (reference sequence). Trimming shortened V by 7 bases and J by 2 bases, and 15 bases separated the two germline ends. In DNA form, the CDR3 reads TGTGCCAGTAACTCCCCAAGTTTCCCCTACGAGCAGTACTTC. Translated, it gives CASNSPSFPYEQYF. Full variable domain (missing parts from reference TRBV19 and TRBJ2-7): DGGITQSPKYLFRKEGQNVTLSCEQNLNHDAMYWYRQDPGQGLRLIYYSQIVNDFQKGDIAEGYSVSREKKESFPLTVTSAQKNPTAFYLCASNSPSFPYEQYFGPGTRLTVT.